The T cell receptor beta chain under discussion was sequenced for a study of regulatory T cells in long-lasting Graves disease. Study information: With positive TSH receptor antibodies and over 5 years of antithyroid drugs, Graves' disease was considered persistent.

With regard to this clonotype: Its antigen is as yet unknown.

CDR1 and CDR2 from the germline V gene are MDHEN and SYDVKM. The CDR3 covers 15 residues. V lost 6 bases to trimming and J lost 0 bases, with 15 bases between them. Time point specified: persistent/refractory GD, antithyroid drugs over 5 years with positive TRAb. Isolated PBMC RNA provided the starting material for the TCR library. Patients with Graves' disease were diagnosed by American Thyroid Association guidelines. The patients included were those that came from an endocrinology department in Xi'an, China. Regarding the study as a whole: Shared public clonotypes totalled 2,500 to 3,500 in persistent patients, compared with 966 in new patients.

HTBI primers from iRepertoire and Arm-PCR of CDR3 regions yielded the TCR beta libraries. TCRdb analysed the multiplex PCR reads with MiXCR anew, one entry per CDR3 protein. The table has roughly 450,000 distinct CDR3 sequences, 20% to 25% seen once. This clonotype originated in a female donor with Graves disease. The rearrangement uses TRBV28 and TRBJ2-7; D may be TRBD1 or TRBD2 (5 bases each). The sequencing here drew on peripheral blood mononuclear cells (PBMCs), taken when the disease was refractory, from a patient treated with antithyroid drugs. The CDR3 DNA sequence: TGTGCCAGCAGGCCCGGGACCGTTAACTCCTACGAGCAGTACTTC. Translating it yields CASRPGTVNSYEQYF.